The rows below give T cell receptor beta chains drawn from one sample of a study of T cell responses to AZD1222 COVID-19 vaccine. Profiled with immunoSEQ multiplex PCR; TCRdb holds only in-frame clones, not every one. The sample records 25,000 to 35,000 clones, more than 85% being singletons. Specimen: peripheral blood, collected on day 0 of AZD1222 vaccination. Receptors were obtained from an adult in good health. Each CDR3 is given with its conserved first and last residue. D genes are given only for firm matches. Size values are once, few and many counts, or a class for expanded clones, and some rows have none.

J | D | V | size | DNA | CDR3
TRBJ2-2 | TRBD2 | TRBV10-2 | - | TGCGCCAGCGGGCTAGCGGGGGAGGGGGAGCTGTTTTTT | CASGLAGEGELFF
TRBJ2-7 | - | TRBV30 | medium-sized | TGTGCCTGGATGAAGGTCGGCATCTCCTACGAGCAGTACTTC | CAWMKVGISYEQYF
TRBJ2-7 | TRBD2 | TRBV5-1 | - | TGCGCCAGCAGCCGCGGGACTAGCGGAGACTACGAGCAGTACTTC | CASSRGTSGDYEQYF
TRBJ2-5 | TRBD2 | TRBV7-8 | - | TGTGCCAGCAGCAACCTAGCGGGGGGGCGGGATGAGACCCAGTACTTC | CASSNLAGGRDETQYF
TRBJ2-1 | - | TRBV24-1 | - | TGTGCCACCAGTGATTTTTGGACTCCCAGCTCCTACAATGAGCAGTTCTTC | CATSDFWTPSSYNEQFF
TRBJ1-4 | TRBD1 | TRBV29-1 | - | TGCAGCGTTGGTGTTCCGGGACAGTTTAATGAAAAACTGTTTTTT | CSVGVPGQFNEKLFF
TRBJ1-6 | TRBD1 | TRBV30 | once | TGTGCCTGGAGGACAGGGGGAAATAATTCACCCCTCCACTTT | CAWRTGGNNSPLHF
TRBJ2-7 | - | TRBV11-2 | - | TGTGCCAGCAGCCAAGTTTACTACGAGCAGTACTTC | CASSQVYYEQYF
TRBJ2-5 | - | TRBV6-2/TRBV6-3 | - | TGTGCCAGCAGTTTCCCCCGGGACAAGTACCAAGAGACCCAGTACTTC | CASSFPRDKYQETQYF
TRBJ2-2 | TRBD2 | TRBV5-4 | - | TGTGCCAGCAGCTCCTCCGGCCTAGCGGGGGCGAACACCGGGGAGCTGTTTTTT | CASSSSGLAGANTGELFF
TRBJ1-2 | - | TRBV27 | - | TGTGCCAGCAGCCTTAAAGCAGGCGAACGGCCTGTCTATGGCTACACCTTC | CASSLKAGERPVYGYTF
TRBJ1-1 | - | TRBV4-1 | - | TGCGCCAGCAGCCAAGCGGGAGCGATGAACACTGAAGCTTTCTTT | CASSQAGAMNTEAFF
TRBJ1-5 | TRBD1 | TRBV5-6 | - | TGTGCCAGCAGCTCAGGGGGCGGCAATCAGCCCCAGCATTTT | CASSSGGGNQPQHF
TRBJ2-7 | TRBD2 | TRBV9 | - | TGTGCCAGCAGCGTAACGGGAGGGCCCGACTACGAGCAGTACTTC | CASSVTGGPDYEQYF
TRBJ2-2 | - | TRBV19 | - | TGTGCCAGTAGTTCCAGGACAACAAACACCGGGGAGCTGTTTTTT | CASSSRTTNTGELFF
TRBJ1-6 | TRBD1 | TRBV4-2 | - | TGTGCCAGCAGCCAAGATCCCCCGGGACAGGGATTCTCACCCCTCCACTTT | CASSQDPPGQGFSPLHF
TRBJ1-6 | - | TRBV6-5 | - | TGTGCCAGTGGAGGTAGAAGTTTCAATTCACCCCTCCACTTT | CASGGRSFNSPLHF
TRBJ2-2 | TRBD1 | TRBV6-4 | - | TGTGCCAGCAGTCCAGGACAGGCGATATACACCGGGGAGCTGTTTTTT | CASSPGQAIYTGELFF
TRBJ1-2 | - | TRBV14 | - | TGTGCCAGCAGCCCGCAATTTGCCGGGAGAGGCTACACCTTC | CASSPQFAGRGYTF
TRBJ1-2 | - | TRBV6-5 | - | TGTGCCAGCAGTTATAAGGGGAAGTGGGACTATGGCTACACCTTC | CASSYKGKWDYGYTF
TRBJ1-1 | TRBD1 | TRBV25-1 | - | TGTGCTACAGGGGAGGTGGGGACTGAAGCTTTCTTT | CATGEVGTEAFF
TRBJ1-2 | - | TRBV4-2 | - | TGTGCCACAACCGGCGAGGGGTGGTATGGCTACACCTTC | CATTGEGWYGYTF
TRBJ2-7 | - | TRBV2 | - | TGTGCCAGCACTCGATCGCTTGGAGGGACAGACGAGCAGTACTTC | CASTRSLGGTDEQYF
TRBJ1-6 | TRBD1 | TRBV5-1 | - | TGCGCCAGCAGCTCCGGGACAGTGCCCCATAATTCACCCCTCCACTTT | CASSSGTVPHNSPLHF
TRBJ1-3 | - | TRBV4-1 | - | TGCGCCAGCAGCCAAGTGCGGAATCTGGCAAACACCATATATTTT | CASSQVRNLANTIYF
TRBJ1-4 | - | TRBV5-1 | - | TGCGCCAGCAACCTCGGTATGGGGAGTGAAAAACTGTTTTTT | CASNLGMGSEKLFF
TRBJ2-7 | - | TRBV19 | - | TGTGCCAGTAGTAGCCCGGAGTCCTCCTACGAGCAGTACTTC | CASSSPESSYEQYF